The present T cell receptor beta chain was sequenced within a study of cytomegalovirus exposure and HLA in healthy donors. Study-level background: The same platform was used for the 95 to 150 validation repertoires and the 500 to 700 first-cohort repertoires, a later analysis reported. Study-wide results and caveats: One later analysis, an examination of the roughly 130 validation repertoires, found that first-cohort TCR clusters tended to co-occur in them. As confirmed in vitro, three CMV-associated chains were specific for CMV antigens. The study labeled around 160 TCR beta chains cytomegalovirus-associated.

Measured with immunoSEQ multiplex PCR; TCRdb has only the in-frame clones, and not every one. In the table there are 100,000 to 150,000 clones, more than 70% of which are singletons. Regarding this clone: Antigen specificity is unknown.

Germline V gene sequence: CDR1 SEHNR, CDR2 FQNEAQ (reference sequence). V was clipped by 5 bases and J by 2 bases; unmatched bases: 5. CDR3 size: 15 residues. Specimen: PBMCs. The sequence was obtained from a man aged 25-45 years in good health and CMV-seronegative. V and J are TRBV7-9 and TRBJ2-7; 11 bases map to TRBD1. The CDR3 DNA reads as TGTGCCAGCAGCGGACCGGGACAGGGGGCCTACGAGCAGTACTTC. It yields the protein CASSGPGQGAYEQYF.